This entry concerns a single TCR beta chain. The antigen this receptor binds is unknown. Base qualities are not provided; no much larger clone lies one nucleotide away. TCRbeta CDR3 regions were amplified from genomic DNA by means of the immunoSEQ Assay, a bias-controlled multiplex PCR. The original methods were these. The number of nucleated cells in each sample was estimated by amplification of reference gene primers within the assay. Sequence reads were collapsed and filtered to measure the absolute abundance of every unique TCRbeta CDR3 rearrangement. Productive Simpson clonality was computed per sample as the square root of Simpson's diversity index over productive rearrangements. TCRdb limited this immuneACCESS table to in-frame rearrangements with V and J called. A share of clones is missing; checked studies link under half to unresolved V genes, and the rest is unexplained. V, J and clone size reflect that table, while D and trimming were determined from the DNA. The table for this sample lists 150,000 to 200,000 clones; around 90% of them were counted only once. 0.5% to 0.6% of the sample goes to the ten largest clones.

Germline trimming: 1 base from V, 2 bases from J; junction bases outside gene matches: 15. Per the germline V gene, LGHNA is the CDR1 and YSLEER is the CDR2. The CDR3 spans 19 residues, from the cysteine through the phenylalanine. Only the CDR3 part of the read is kept: 57 bases, read in frame from the first base. The data are from a study of blood T cell repertoires in COVID-19 (dated by TCRdb to the early 2020s). Regarding the study in general: The collaborator samples originated in the United States, Italy and Spain and spanned the acute and convalescent phases of COVID-19. Where available, HLA class I and class II types were taken from metadata supplied by the sample provider and were not determined by assay-based typing. The material from the prospective study consisted of cDNA or gDNA derived from T cells, B-cell-depleted T cells, or PBMCs. The dataset comprised deeply sampled blood TCRbeta repertoires from subjects exposed to, actively infected with, or recovered from COVID-19. The repertoires were released in a freely available public database intended as a resource for research on the immune response to SARS-CoV-2. The samples were drawn from the first 160 participants of the ongoing ImmuneRACE study and from more than 1,000 subjects provided by 6 global collaborators. The sample metadata nearly always contained a de-identified subject ID, COVID-19 status, age in years and sex.

Broad study findings and their caveats: Clinical and demographic metadata were provided uncurated, with the amount varying by source and participant.

The collaborating institutions used their own protocols to collect whole blood in K2EDTA tubes. For TCRbeta analysis, collaborator samples were shipped as frozen whole blood, as isolated PBMCs, or as DNA extracted from either sample type. The chain uses TRBV4-3 and TRBJ2-3, with 7 bases in between that match TRBD2. The sequenced sample was peripheral blood. The TCR sequence derives from a man over 45 with acute or convalescent COVID-19. Here the CDR3 is given as CASSQAVLGRGGATDTQYF. The DNA sequence reads TGCGCCAGCAGCCAAGCTGTGCTGGGTCGCGGGGGTGCCACAGATACGCAGTATTTT.